This entry concerns a single T cell receptor (beta chain). Its cognate antigen is unknown. Trimming pared 3 bases from V and 5 bases from J, leaving 19 bases between. CDR3 length: 15 residues. Germline CDR1 is DFQATT and CDR2 is SNEGSKA (reference sequence). These data are taken from a study of T cell repertoires in cytomegalovirus infection. In the study overall: Indications of both CMV infection and matching HLA type were provided by public TCR beta signatures.

Study-wide results and caveats: Predominance within the ex vivo response was attributable to HLA-C-restricted CMV-specific TCR beta clonotypes. Carriage of CMV together with the relevant HLA was identifiable through cumulative public TCR beta family frequency.

One entry per CDR3 protein results from TCRdb running MiXCR on the reads. The sample has 300,000 to 400,000 distinct CDR3 sequences, 25% to 30% seen once. This clonotype originated in a human donor in good health (CMV status not recorded). Some clones in this sample may be carry-over from other donors' samples. This sequence joins TRBV20-1 and TRBJ1-2; weak D call: TRBD1 (6 bases). The material sequenced was cultured PBMCs, taken from culture after CMV antigen stimulation. The CDR3: CSASRHPGTPYGYTF. DNA for the CDR3: TGCAGTGCTAGCAGACATCCCGGGACACCGTATGGCTACACCTTC.